One sample yielded the 8 T cell receptor beta chains listed below, sequenced in a study of STAT5B mutations in CD4+ large granular lymphocyte leukemia. Libraries were prepared by immunoSEQ multiplex PCR; TCRdb keeps only in-frame clonotypes and omits some of them. Of approximately 4,000 clones listed, about four fifths are singletons. Sequenced sample: PBMCs. These TCRs come from a man between 60 and 70 years old with CD4+ T-cell large granular lymphocyte leukemia.

This clone came up a few times. The chain combines TRBV6-1 with TRBJ2-5, with TRBD1 matching over 7 bases. CDR1 and CDR2 (germline): MNHNS, SASEGT. This CDR3 is built from 15 residues. With 2 bases clipped from V and 4 bases from J, the junction kept 7 bases outside the gene matches. DNA for the CDR3: TGTGCCAGCAGTGAATATGGACAGGTCCTAGAGACCCAGTACTTC. Protein sequence: CASSEYGQVLETQYF.

J is TRBJ1-1 and V is TRBV6-6, with D unresolved. This CDR3 has 12 amino acids. V was cut by 6 bases and J by 9 bases, with 14 bases left in between. Germline V gene data show CDR1 as MNHNY and CDR2 as SVGAGI (reference sequence). The CDR3 nucleotides are TGTGCCAGCAGAACGGGTGCCGCCCAAGCTTTCTTT. This sequence encodes CASRTGAAQAFF.

This chain uses TRBV15 with TRBJ1-5; 9 positions match TRBD1. This CDR3 contains 17 residues. J was trimmed by 3 bases and V by 1 base; bases with no gene match: 7. In germline, CDR1 is LNHNV, CDR2 YYDKDF (reference sequence). The CDR3 DNA reads as TGTGCCACCAGCAGAGTACCGGGACAGGGAATCAATCAGCCCCAGCATTTT. Its protein product is CATSRVPGQGINQPQHF.

This clone is a singleton in its sample. The chain recombines TRBV10-1 with TRBJ2-3; 8 bases map to TRBD2. Trimming took 3 bases from V and 0 from J; bases not matched to a gene: 8. In germline, CDR1 is WNHNN, CDR2 SYGVQD (reference sequence). This CDR3 comprises 17 residues. CDR3 amino acids: CASSDGAGGISTDTQYF. The CDR3 DNA reads TGCGCCAGCAGTGATGGCGCGGGGGGTATAAGCACAGATACGCAGTATTTT.

The chain links TRBV25-1 to TRBJ1-4; 8 bases map to TRBD1. The CDR3 sequence is 14 residues long. Germline lookup yields CDR1 MGHDK and CDR2 SYGVNS. V shed 3 bases, J shed 10 bases, and the junction held 7 bases outside the gene matches. CDR3 sequence: CASSERTGTVKLFF. The CDR3 coding sequence is TGTGCCAGCAGTGAGAGGACAGGGACGGTAAAACTGTTTTTT.

This chain uses TRBV6-5 with TRBJ2-1; 7 bases map to TRBD2. With 2 bases clipped from V and 13 bases from J, the junction kept 2 bases outside the gene matches. CDR3 length equals 11 residues. Germline CDR1 reads MNHEY; CDR2 reads SVGAGI. The CDR3 DNA is TGTGCCAGCAGTTACGGCGGGGGACAGTTCTTC. Amino acids: CASSYGGGQFF.

This chain uses TRBV5-1 with TRBJ2-1; TRBD1 aligns across 9 bases. There are 14 residues in the CDR3. V was clipped by 4 bases and J by 5 bases; unmatched bases: 4. CDR1 is SGHRS and CDR2 is YFSETQ in the germline V gene. The CDR3, as DNA: TGCGCCAGCAGCCAAGGACAGGGGAACAATGAGCAGTTCTTC. This gives the protein CASSQGQGNNEQFF. Together with reference TRBV5-1 and TRBJ2-1, the CDR3 gives the full variable domain: KAGVTQTPRYLIKTRGQQVTLSCSPISGHRSVSWYQQTPGQGLQFLFEYFSETQRNKGNFPGRFSGRQFSNSRSEMNVSTLELGDSALYLCASSQGQGNNEQFFGPGTRLTVL.

The V and J genes are TRBV19 and TRBJ1-1, with D unresolved. Deletions cut 3 bases from V and 0 bases from J, with 5 bases between. CDR3 length: 13 residues. Germline assignment: CDR1 LNHDA and CDR2 SQIVND (reference sequence). CDR3 nucleotide sequence: TGTGCCAGTAGTATGACCCTGAACACTGAAGCTTTCTTT. It specifies CASSMTLNTEAFF.